This T cell receptor (beta chain) stems from a study of blood T cells in healthy people across ages. Primed by a sample-barcoded 5' primer and a J-beta primer mix, a second PCR proceeded for roughly 6 to 12 cycles. The authors tagged each cDNA molecule using a template-switch adaptor with 12 random nucleotides. MiXCR was run by TCRdb on the 5' RACE reads, yielding one entry per CDR3 protein. This sample has approximately 400,000 distinct CDR3 sequences, with about half found just once. Broader study findings: PBMCs left unsorted prevented a conclusive naive versus antigen-experienced comparison. Naive CD4+ cells and diversity were both higher in long-lived donors than in aged donors.

Turning to this clonotype: The antigen is undetermined.

The draw of peripheral blood yielded about 10 milliliters from each donor. Germline V gene data show CDR1 as MNHEY and CDR2 as SMNVEV (reference sequence). This CDR3 region has 14 residues. Trimming removed 7 bases at V and 8 bases at J, with 20 bases between. The sample comprised blood. The source of this sequence is a man aged 60 to 69 in good health. V gene TRBV27 combines with J gene TRBJ1-2; TRBD1 is a possible D gene (6 bases). The CDR3 loop reads CASKFTTGTRGYTF. For the CDR3, the DNA is TGTGCCAGCAAGTTTACTACAGGGACGCGGGGCTACACCTTC.